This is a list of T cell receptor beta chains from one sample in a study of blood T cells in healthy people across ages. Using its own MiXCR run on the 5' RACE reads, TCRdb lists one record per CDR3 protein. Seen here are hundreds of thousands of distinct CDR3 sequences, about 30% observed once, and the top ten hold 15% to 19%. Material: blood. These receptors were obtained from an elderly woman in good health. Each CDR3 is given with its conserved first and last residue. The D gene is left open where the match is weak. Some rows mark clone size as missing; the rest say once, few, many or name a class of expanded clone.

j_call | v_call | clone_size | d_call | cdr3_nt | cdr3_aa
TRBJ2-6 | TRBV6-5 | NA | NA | TGTGCCAGCAGTTACTCGGCCCGGATTGCTGGGGCCAACGTCCTGACTTTC | CASSYSARIAGANVLTF
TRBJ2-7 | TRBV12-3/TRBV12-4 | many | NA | TGTGCCAGCAGTCCTGGGGCCGGCGAGCAGTACTTC | CASSPGAGEQYF
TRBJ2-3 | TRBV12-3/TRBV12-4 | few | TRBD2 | TGTGCCAGCAGTGTGAGAGCGGGAGGCCTCACAGATACGCAGTATTTT | CASSVRAGGLTDTQYF
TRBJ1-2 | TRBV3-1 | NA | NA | TGCGCCAGCAGCCAGAGGACAGCCCTGGATGGGGGCCACACCTTC | CASSQRTALDGGHTF
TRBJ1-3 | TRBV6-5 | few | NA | TGTGCCAGCAGTTACTCGGGCGGGGGCTCTGGAAACACCATATATTTT | CASSYSGGGSGNTIYF
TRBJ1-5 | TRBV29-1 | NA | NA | TGCAGCGTTGGTAGGGTCGGTCAGCCCCAGCATTTT | CSVGRVGQPQHF
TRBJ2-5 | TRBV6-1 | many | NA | TGTGCCAGCAGTGAAATCAGCGGATGGGAGACCCAGTACTTC | CASSEISGWETQYF
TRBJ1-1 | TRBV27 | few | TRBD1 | TGTGCCAGCGCCTGGGACAGACTGAACACTGAAGCTTTCTTT | CASAWDRLNTEAFF
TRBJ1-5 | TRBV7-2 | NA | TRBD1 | TGTGCCAGCAGCTACGACAGGGGCGGCAATCAGCCCCAGCATTTT | CASSYDRGGNQPQHF
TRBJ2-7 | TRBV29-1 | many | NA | TGCAGCGTTGACTATCCCTGGGGGCAGTACTTC | CSVDYPWGQYF
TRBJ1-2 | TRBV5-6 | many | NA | TGTGCCAGCACCTTCACGGTTAACTATGGCTACACCTTC | CASTFTVNYGYTF
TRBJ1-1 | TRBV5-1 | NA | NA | TGCGCCAGCAGCCCCGAGACAGGACCCACTGAAGCTTTCTTT | CASSPETGPTEAFF
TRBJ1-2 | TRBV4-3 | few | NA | TGCGCCAGCAGCCAAACACCGGGAAATAACTATGGCTACACCTTC | CASSQTPGNNYGYTF
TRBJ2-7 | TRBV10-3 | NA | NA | TGTGCCATCAGTGCCCAAAGGGACACGACTACGAAGCAGTACTTC | CAISAQRDTTTKQYF
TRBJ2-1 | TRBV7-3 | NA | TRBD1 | TGTGCCAGCAGCTTAGGGGACAGGACCCACAATGAGCAGTTCTTC | CASSLGDRTHNEQFF
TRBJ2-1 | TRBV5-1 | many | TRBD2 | TGCGCCAGCAGCTTGACTAGCGGGGGGGTCTATGAGCAGTTCTTC | CASSLTSGGVYEQFF
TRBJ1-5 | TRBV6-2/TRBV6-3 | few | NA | TGTGCCAGCAGTTACATGGGCAATCAGCCCCAGCATTTT | CASSYMGNQPQHF
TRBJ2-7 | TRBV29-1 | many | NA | TGCAGCGTTGCACAGGGTGGATACGAGCAGTACTTC | CSVAQGGYEQYF
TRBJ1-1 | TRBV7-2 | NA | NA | TGTGCCAGCAGCTCGACCGGGGGCGTGAACACTGAAGCTTTCTTT | CASSSTGGVNTEAFF
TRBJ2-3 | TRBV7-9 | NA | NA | TGTGCCAGCAGCTTAGCGAGTGGCAGTAGCCCAGATACGCAGTATTTT | CASSLASGSSPDTQYF
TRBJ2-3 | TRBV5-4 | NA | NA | TGTGCCAGCGCCTTGGGAGGATTCACAGATACGCAGTATTTT | CASALGGFTDTQYF
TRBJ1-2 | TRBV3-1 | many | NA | TGTGCCAGCAGCCAAAGTCGGTCCGGCTACACCTTC | CASSQSRSGYTF
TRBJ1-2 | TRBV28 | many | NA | TGTGCCAGCAGTTTAGTTCTTAAGGGCTATGGCTACACCTTC | CASSLVLKGYGYTF
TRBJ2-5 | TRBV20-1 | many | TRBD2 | TGCAGTGCTAGAGTTAGCGGGGGCGTGGAGACCCAGTACTTC | CSARVSGGVETQYF
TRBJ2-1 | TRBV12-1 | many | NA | TGTGCCAGCAGCTTTTTTGGGACAGAGACGGGCTACAATGAGCAGTTCTTC | CASSFFGTETGYNEQFF
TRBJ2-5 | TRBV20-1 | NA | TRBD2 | TGCAGTGCTGCCTTGGGAGGGAAAGAGACCCAGTACTTC | CSAALGGKETQYF
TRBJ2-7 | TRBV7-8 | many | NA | TGTGCCAGCAGCTTAGGGACTTACTACGAGCAGTACTTC | CASSLGTYYEQYF
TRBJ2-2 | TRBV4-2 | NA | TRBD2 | TGTGCCAGCAGCCCCTATAGCGGGGGATCCCTCACCAGGGAGCTGTTTTTT | CASSPYSGGSLTRELFF
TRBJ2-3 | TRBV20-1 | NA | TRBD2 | TGCAGTGCTCGTATGGGGAGGGGCGCGGATACGCAGTATTTT | CSARMGRGADTQYF
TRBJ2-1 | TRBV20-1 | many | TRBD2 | TGCAGTGCCCCGACTAGCAATCTTGGCAATGAGCAGTTCTTC | CSAPTSNLGNEQFF
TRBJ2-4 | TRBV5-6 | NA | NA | TGTGCCAGCAGCATTAGACAGGTCCTAGCCAAAAACATTCAGTACTTC | CASSIRQVLAKNIQYF
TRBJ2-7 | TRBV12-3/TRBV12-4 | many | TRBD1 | TGTGCCAGCACGACGGGACAGGGGGTTAACGAGCAGTACTTC | CASTTGQGVNEQYF
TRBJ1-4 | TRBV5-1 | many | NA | TGCGCCAGCAGCTTTAGGTCTCCGGGGGTTAATGAAAAACTGTTTTTT | CASSFRSPGVNEKLFF
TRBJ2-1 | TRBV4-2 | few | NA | TGTGCCAGCAGCCAAGACCTAGTCGGTGAGCAGTTCTTC | CASSQDLVGEQFF
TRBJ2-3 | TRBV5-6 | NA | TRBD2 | TGTGCCAGCAGCTCCAACGAACTAGCGGGAGATTCAGATACGCAGTATTTT | CASSSNELAGDSDTQYF
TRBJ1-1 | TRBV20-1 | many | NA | TGCAGTGCTAGAGGCCACCGGAACACTGAAGCTTTCTTT | CSARGHRNTEAFF
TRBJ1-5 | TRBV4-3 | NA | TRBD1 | TGCGCCAGCAGCCAAGAATTGACAGGGAGGGATCAGCCCCAGCATTTT | CASSQELTGRDQPQHF
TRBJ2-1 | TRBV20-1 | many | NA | TGCAGTGCTAGAGATTGGGCTAGCGCCCATGAGCAGTTCTTC | CSARDWASAHEQFF
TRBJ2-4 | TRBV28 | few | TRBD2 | TGTGCCAGCAGCCCAACATCGGGGGGAGGAGAGCAGTACTTC | CASSPTSGGGEQYF
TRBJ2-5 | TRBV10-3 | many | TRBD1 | TGTGCCATCAGGTCGGGACAGGGTGCGGGAGAGACCCAGTACTTC | CAIRSGQGAGETQYF
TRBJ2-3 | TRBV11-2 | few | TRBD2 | TGTGCCAGCAGCCAGGGGCGGGGGGCCACATATACGCAGTATTTT | CASSQGRGATYTQYF
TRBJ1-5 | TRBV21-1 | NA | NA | TGTACCAGCACCCACGGGGGGCTCAATCAGCCCCAGCATTTT | CTSTHGGLNQPQHF
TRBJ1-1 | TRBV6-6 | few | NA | TGTGCCAGCAGTTTCGGACCCTACGCTGAAGCTTTCTTT | CASSFGPYAEAFF
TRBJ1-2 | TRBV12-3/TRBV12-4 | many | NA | TGTGCCAGCAGTTTAGCCGGACGTAGGTATGGCTACACCTTC | CASSLAGRRYGYTF
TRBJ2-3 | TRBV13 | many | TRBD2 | TGTGCCAGCAGCTCCACTAGCGGGGCGGCAGGTACGCAGTATTTT | CASSSTSGAAGTQYF
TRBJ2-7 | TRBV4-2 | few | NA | TGTGCCAGCAGCCGTACTAGCCAGGGCGCCTACAATGAGCAGTACTTC | CASSRTSQGAYNEQYF
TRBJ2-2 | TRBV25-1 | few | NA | TGTGCCAGAGGGGGGTACAGCGTCAGACGTCCCGGGGAGCTGTTTTTT | CARGGYSVRRPGELFF
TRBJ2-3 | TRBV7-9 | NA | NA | TGTGCCAGCAGCTCGATCGGGAAGAGTAGCACAGATACGCAGTATTTT | CASSSIGKSSTDTQYF